The clone carrying this TCR beta chain was recorded a few times. Antigen: not known. Methods used by the authors: Quality scores were absent from the junction-only immunoSEQ sequences, so filtering differed. The data were produced by immunoSEQ multiplex PCR, yet TCRdb's version contains in-frame clones alone and is incomplete. V and J calls and clone size are as listed in that table; D and trimming were resolved from the DNA. Found here are approximately 980,000 clones, approximately 76% of them singletons; the top ten hold approximately 1.5%. The data stem from a study of shared clonotypes between healthy human individuals. General observations from the study: Non-shared clonotypes displayed generation probabilities falling below those of clonotypes present in all four donors.

Germline V lookup: CDR1 KGHSH, CDR2 LQKENI. This CDR3 has 12 residues. What was sequenced was memory CD4+ T cells sorted from blood. As to subset: CD45RA-negative fraction. The TCR originated in a young man in good health. V is TRBV18 and J is TRBJ1-1; 8 bases align to TRBD1. The CDR3 here is CCSRTGKAEAFF. For the CDR3, the DNA is TGTTGCAGTAGGACAGGGAAGGCTGAAGCTTTCTTT.